This entry lists 21 T cell receptor beta chains sequenced from one sample in a study of OX40 agonist ivuxolimab in advanced cancers. This table comes from immunoSEQ multiplex PCR, and its TCRdb copy is limited to in-frame clones, with some not included. Of approximately 91,000 clones in the sample, more than 75% were seen once. The sequenced sample was CD4+ or CD8+ T cells sorted from blood, obtained in a trial of the OX40 agonist ivuxolimab. Receptor source: an adult with an advanced solid tumor such as melanoma, head and neck, liver or kidney cancer.

The chain links TRBV6-5 to TRBJ2-3; 7 bases are a match to TRBD2. The CDR3 consists of 15 residues. CDR1 is MNHEY, CDR2 SVGAGI, per germline. J was trimmed by 7 bases and V by 6 bases; bases with no gene match: 13. The CDR3 loop is CASSRPWWGGNTQYF. CDR3 nucleotide sequence: TGTGCCAGCAGCCGACCCTGGTGGGGGGGTAATACGCAGTATTTT.

In regard to this clone: The same CDR3 also results from other DNA sequences found in this sample. J is TRBJ2-3 and V is TRBV5-1; D gene unclear. The CDR3 is 14 amino acids. The germline V gene has CDR1 SGHRS and CDR2 YFSETQ. V was cut by 0 bases and J by 2 bases, with 7 bases left in between. The CDR3, as DNA: TGCGCCAGCAGCTTGGGACGGATCACAGATACGCAGTATTTT. Translated, it gives CASSLGRITDTQYF.

The V call is TRBV9, the J call TRBJ1-4; D ambiguous. Germline CDR1 reads SGDLS; CDR2 reads YYNGEE. The CDR3 has 14 residues. The ends were cut back, 3 bases at V and 4 bases at J, with 10 bases in the middle. For the CDR3, the DNA is TGTGCCAGCAGCGAGAGGGAGGGTAATGAAAAACTGTTTTTT. Amino acid sequence: CASSEREGNEKLFF.

V gene TRBV6-6 combines with J gene TRBJ1-1; no reliable D call. Per the germline V gene, CDR1 is MNHNY and CDR2 is SVGAGI (reference sequence). V shed 1 base and J shed 1 base, with 7 bases lying between them. The CDR3 has 14 amino acids. This CDR3 reads CASSYYGRNTEAFF. DNA for the CDR3: TGTGCCAGCAGTTACTACGGACGGAACACTGAAGCTTTCTTT.

This CDR3 reads CASSQDFGGGTWRGYTF. The CDR3 DNA is TGCGCCAGCAGCCAAGATTTTGGAGGGGGCACTTGGCGAGGCTACACCTTC. This chain links TRBV4-3 with TRBJ1-2, with 7 positions matching TRBD1. Germline assignment: CDR1 LGHNA and CDR2 YSLEER. The J segment lost 8 bases and the V segment lost 0 bases, leaving 15 bases of the junction unmatched. CDR3 length: 17 amino acids.

The rearrangement uses TRBV7-3 and TRBJ2-5; D unclear. The CDR3 loop spans 15 amino acids. The V and J ends lost 1 base and 5 bases respectively, with 14 bases between them. Germline loops: CDR1 SGHTA, CDR2 FQGTGA. Here the CDR3 reads CASSLSPTGWETQYF. CDR3 nucleotides: TGTGCCAGCAGCTTAAGCCCTACGGGTTGGGAGACCCAGTACTTC.

The gene calls are TRBV6-6 and TRBJ2-7; unclear D gene. CDR3 length: 13 amino acids. Germline V gives CDR1 MNHNY, CDR2 SVGAGI (reference sequence). Trimming took 5 bases from V and 6 from J, leaving 14 bases between them. The CDR3, as DNA: TGTGCCAGCAGTGACCGGTGGACCAGCGAGCAGTACTTC. This codes for CASSDRWTSEQYF.

The V gene is TRBV4-1, the J gene TRBJ1-2; possible D gene TRBD1, 5 bases. The CDR3 runs to 16 residues. Germline CDR1 and CDR2: MGHRA and YSYEKL. Between the trimmed V and J ends, which lost 2 bases and 0 bases, there was a span of 13 bases. The CDR3 DNA follows: TGCGCCAGCAGCCAAATGACTAGGGGAACTAACTATGGCTACACCTTC. Its protein product is CASSQMTRGTNYGYTF.

This chain uses TRBV13 with TRBJ2-1; D remains ambiguous. The germline V gene has CDR1 PRHDT and CDR2 FYEKMQ (reference sequence). V was pared by 4 bases and J by 0 bases, with 7 bases between. The CDR3 spans 14 residues. As DNA, the CDR3 is TGTGCCAGCAGCTCCAGGAGCTCCTACAATGAGCAGTTCTTC. Translated, it gives CASSSRSSYNEQFF.

The chain combines TRBV2 with TRBJ1-2, with D possibly being TRBD1 (6 bases). The CDR3 runs 13 residues. V shed 7 bases and J shed 14 bases, with 23 bases lying between them. Germline CDR1 and CDR2: SNHLY and FYNNEI. CDR3 nucleotides: TGTGCCAGCACCTTCCCCGGGACACCTCCTGATACCTTC. It translates to CASTFPGTPPDTF.

This clone was seen only once. The chain joins TRBV5-1 to TRBJ2-7; TRBD2 might be the D (5 bases). Germline CDR1 and CDR2: SGHRS and YFSETQ. Trimming took 4 bases from V and 0 from J, leaving 14 bases between them. This CDR3 comprises 15 residues. CDR3 nucleotide sequence: TGCGCCAGCAGCGGGCGAGGGCCGAGCTCCTACGAGCAGTACTTC. Translated: CASSGRGPSSYEQYF.

The CDR3 DNA reads as TGTGCCAGCAGTTACTCGGGGGGCATGAACACTGAAGCTTTCTTT. Translating gives CASSYSGGMNTEAFF. The chain recombines TRBV6-6 with TRBJ1-1; maybe TRBD1 (6 bases). Trimming removed 0 bases at V and 0 bases at J, with 8 bases between. Germline loops: CDR1 MNHNY, CDR2 SVGAGI (reference sequence). The CDR3 totals 15 residues.

This chain uses TRBV7-9 with TRBJ2-1; D may match TRBD1 or TRBD2 (6 bases each). Trimming pared 2 bases from V and 2 bases from J, leaving 22 bases between. The CDR3 consists of 19 residues. Germline V gives CDR1 SEHNR, CDR2 FQNEAQ (reference sequence). CDR3 residues: CASSLKGRGTGGAYNEQFF. The CDR3 nucleotides read TGTGCCAGCAGCTTAAAGGGCAGGGGAACCGGAGGGGCCTACAATGAGCAGTTCTTC.

This clone has only a few counts. One end of the junction fails to match germline, which may point to a read error. This chain uses TRBV7-2 with TRBJ2-1; 7 positions agree with TRBD1. The germline V gene has CDR1 SGHTA and CDR2 FQGNSA. This CDR3 has 17 residues. CDR3 protein: CASSLEGGRVSDNEQFF. The DNA for the CDR3 is TGTGCCAGCAGCTTAGAAGGGGGCAGGGTCTCCGACAATGAGCAGTTCTTC.

This chain links TRBV5-1 with TRBJ1-2; D not certain. The CDR3 consists of 13 residues. V lost 2 bases to trimming and J lost 0 bases, with 5 bases between them. The germline V gene encodes CDR1 SGHRS and CDR2 YFSETQ. DNA of the CDR3: TGCGCCAGCAGCTTTGGGTCTAACTATGGCTACACCTTC. Translated: CASSFGSNYGYTF.

The V call is TRBV27, the J call TRBJ1-1, with D possibly matching TRBD1 (6 bases). CDR3 length equals 12 residues. Trimming removed 6 bases at V and 12 bases at J, with 17 bases between. The germline V gene has CDR1 MNHEY and CDR2 SMNVEV (reference sequence). This CDR3 is CASRRRQGFTFF. CDR3 bases: TGTGCCAGCAGGCGACGGCAGGGGTTTACTTTCTTT.

This clone was picked up one time. This sequence joins TRBV4-1 and TRBJ1-1; no reliable D call. The V and J ends lost 1 base and 11 bases respectively, with 20 bases between them. Germline V lookup: CDR1 MGHRA, CDR2 YSYEKL. There are 15 residues in the CDR3. In DNA, the CDR3 is TGCGCCAGCAGCCAAGGGGCCGGGCAAACACTGGGGGCTTTCTTT. The encoded protein is CASSQGAGQTLGAFF.

CDR3 nucleotide sequence: TGCAGCGTCCCCCGGTCCGGTTATTGGGAAAAACTGTTTTTT. Residues: CSVPRSGYWEKLFF. The chain has TRBV29-1 and TRBJ1-4; D is undetermined. The CDR3 spans 14 residues. The V and J ends lost 6 bases and 8 bases respectively, with 19 bases between them. Germline values: CDR1 SQVTM, CDR2 ANQGSEA.

The V gene is TRBV11-2, the J gene TRBJ2-3; 12 nucleotides agree with TRBD1. Per germline, CDR1 SGHAT and CDR2 FQNNGV. CDR3 length equals 17 residues. The ends lost 8 bases at V and 4 bases at J; junction bases unmatched: 13. The CDR3 bases are TGTGCCAGCCTGGGACAGGGGGCAGGTTGGTCGGCAGATACGCAGTATTTT. This sequence encodes CASLGQGAGWSADTQYF.

The J gene is TRBJ2-7, the V gene TRBV30, with 8 bases that match TRBD2. Germline V lookup: CDR1 GTSNPN, CDR2 SVGIG (reference sequence). This CDR3 spans 12 amino acids. V was clipped by 4 bases and J by 7 bases; unmatched bases: 6. The CDR3 here is CAWTRGAGEQYF. The CDR3 DNA sequence: TGTGCCTGGACGCGGGGGGCGGGGGAGCAGTACTTC. The entire variable domain, with the rest obtained from reference TRBV30 and TRBJ2-7, is as follows: SQTIHQWPATLVQPVGSPLSLECTVEGTSNPNLYWYRQAAGRGLQLLFYSVGIGQISSEVPQNLSASRPQDRQFILSSKKLLLSDSGFYLCAWTRGAGEQYFGPGTRLTVT.

This chain connects TRBV5-8 to TRBJ2-1; perhaps D is TRBD1 or TRBD2 (5 bases each). Germline V gene data show CDR1 as SGHTS and CDR2 as YDEGEE. Between the trimmed V and J ends, which lost 4 bases and 5 bases, there was a span of 13 bases. The CDR3 spans 14 residues. CDR3 sequence (DNA): TGTGCCAGCAGCCCCCGGGGCCTAAACAATGAGCAGTTCTTC. Amino acid sequence: CASSPRGLNNEQFF.